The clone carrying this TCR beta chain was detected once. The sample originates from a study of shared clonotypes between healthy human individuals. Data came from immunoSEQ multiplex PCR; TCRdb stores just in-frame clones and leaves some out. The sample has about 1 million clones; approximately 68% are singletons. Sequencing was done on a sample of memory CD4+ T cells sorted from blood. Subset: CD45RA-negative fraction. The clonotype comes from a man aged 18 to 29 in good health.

Here the CDR3 reads CASTSGLANTYEQYF. The CDR3 nucleotides read TGTGCCAGCACCTCGGGACTAGCGAATACCTACGAGCAGTACTTC. The gene calls are TRBV13 and TRBJ2-7; TRBD2 matches 10 bases. Germline V gene sequence: CDR1 PRHDT, CDR2 FYEKMQ (reference sequence). The ends lost 7 bases at V and 2 bases at J; junction bases unmatched: 8. The CDR3 contains 15 residues.